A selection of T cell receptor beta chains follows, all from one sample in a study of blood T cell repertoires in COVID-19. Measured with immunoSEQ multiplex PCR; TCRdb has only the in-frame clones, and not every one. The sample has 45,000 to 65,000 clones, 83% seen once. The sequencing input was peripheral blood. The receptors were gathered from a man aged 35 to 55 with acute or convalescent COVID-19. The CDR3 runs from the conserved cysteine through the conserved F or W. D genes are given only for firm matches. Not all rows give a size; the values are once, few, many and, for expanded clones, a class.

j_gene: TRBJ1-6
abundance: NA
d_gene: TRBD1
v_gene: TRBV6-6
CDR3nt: TGTGCCAGCACCATGGGACAGGGGAATTCTCCCCTCCACTTT
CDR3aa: CASTMGQGNSPLHF

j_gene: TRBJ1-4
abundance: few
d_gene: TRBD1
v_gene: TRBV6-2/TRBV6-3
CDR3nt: TGTGCCAGCAGCACCCGGGACAGGAATGAAAAACTGTTTTTT
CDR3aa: CASSTRDRNEKLFF

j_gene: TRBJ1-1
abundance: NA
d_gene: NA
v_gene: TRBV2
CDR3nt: TGTGCCAGCTCCCCCGCATTCGGGGGTATGAACACTGAAGCTTTCTTT
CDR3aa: CASSPAFGGMNTEAFF

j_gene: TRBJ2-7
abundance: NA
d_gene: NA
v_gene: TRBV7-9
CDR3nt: TGTGCCAGCAGCAGCTCGGGGTCCTACGAGCAGTACTTC
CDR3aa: CASSSSGSYEQYF

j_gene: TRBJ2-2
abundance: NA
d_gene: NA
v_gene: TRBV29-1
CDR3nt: TGCAGCGTTGAACAGGGGAACACCGGGGAGCTGTTTTTT
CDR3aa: CSVEQGNTGELFF

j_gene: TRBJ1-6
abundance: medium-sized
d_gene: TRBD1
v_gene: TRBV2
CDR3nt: TGTGCCAGCAGCGCCCGGGACAGGGGGCGGCTTTCACCCCTCCACTTT
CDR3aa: CASSARDRGRLSPLHF

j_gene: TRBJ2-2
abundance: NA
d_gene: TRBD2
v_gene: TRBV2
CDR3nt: TGTGCCAGCAGTCCGACCGGGACTAGCGGCGGGGAGCTGTTTTTT
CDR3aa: CASSPTGTSGGELFF

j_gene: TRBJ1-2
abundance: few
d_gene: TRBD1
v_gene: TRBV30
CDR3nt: TGTGCCTGGACGGGACAGGGACAAGTCTATGGCTACACCTTC
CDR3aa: CAWTGQGQVYGYTF

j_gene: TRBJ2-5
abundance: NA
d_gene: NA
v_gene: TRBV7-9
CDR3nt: TGTGCCACCGCACCCCCAGTGGAGACCCAGTACTTC
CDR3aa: CATAPPVETQYF

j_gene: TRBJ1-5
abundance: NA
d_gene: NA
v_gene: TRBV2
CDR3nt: TGTGCCAGCAGTGAGGGGGGGAAGGGTCAGCCCCAGCATTTT
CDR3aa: CASSEGGKGQPQHF

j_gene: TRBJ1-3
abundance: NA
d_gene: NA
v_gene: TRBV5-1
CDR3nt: TGCGCCAGCAGACCGTCAGTATCAAGCTCTGGAAACACCATATATTTT
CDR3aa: CASRPSVSSSGNTIYF

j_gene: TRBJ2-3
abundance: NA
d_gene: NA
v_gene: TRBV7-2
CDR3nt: TGTGCCAGCAGCCGGACAGCCCGGCGAGCAGATACGCAGTATTTT
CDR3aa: CASSRTARRADTQYF

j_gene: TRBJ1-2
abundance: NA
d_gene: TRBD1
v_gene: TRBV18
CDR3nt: TGTGCCAGCTCAAATCCGGGACAGGGACACTATGGCTACACCTTC
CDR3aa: CASSNPGQGHYGYTF

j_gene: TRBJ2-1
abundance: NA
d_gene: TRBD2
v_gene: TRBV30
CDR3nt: TGTGCCTGGAGTCGGGACTACCATTACAATGAGCAGTTCTTC
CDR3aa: CAWSRDYHYNEQFF

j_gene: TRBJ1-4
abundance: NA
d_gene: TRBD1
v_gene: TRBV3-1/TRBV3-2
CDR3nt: TGTGCCAGCAGCCAAGGGACAGGGAATGAAAAACTGTTTTTT
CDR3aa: CASSQGTGNEKLFF

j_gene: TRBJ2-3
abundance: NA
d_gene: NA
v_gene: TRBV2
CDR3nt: TGTGCCAGCATGACTGGTACCTCGAGAGATACGCAGTATTTT
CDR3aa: CASMTGTSRDTQYF

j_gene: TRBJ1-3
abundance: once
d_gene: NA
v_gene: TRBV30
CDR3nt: TGTGCCTGGACTGGGAGTGGAAACACCATATATTTT
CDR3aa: CAWTGSGNTIYF

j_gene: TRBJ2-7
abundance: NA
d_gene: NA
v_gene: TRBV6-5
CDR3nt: TGTGCCACCGGGACATCCTCCTACGAGCAGTACTTC
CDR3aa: CATGTSSYEQYF

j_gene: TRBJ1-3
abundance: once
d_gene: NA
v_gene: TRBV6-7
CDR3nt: TGTGCCAGCAGCGAAACACGGACAGTCGCCAACACCATATATTTT
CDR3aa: CASSETRTVANTIYF

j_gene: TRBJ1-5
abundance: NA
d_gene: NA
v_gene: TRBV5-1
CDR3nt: TGCGCCAGCAGCCCCGGGACACACGGAAATCAGCCCCAGCATTTT
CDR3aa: CASSPGTHGNQPQHF

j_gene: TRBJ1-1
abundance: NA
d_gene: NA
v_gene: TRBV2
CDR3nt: TGTGCCAGCAGTTATACGGGAGTCGACACTGAAGCTTTCTTT
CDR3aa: CASSYTGVDTEAFF

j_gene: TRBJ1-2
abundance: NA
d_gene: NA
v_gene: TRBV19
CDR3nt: TGTGCCAGTAGTATAGATCATCGGCCGAGGCAGGGTAACTATGGCTACACCTTC
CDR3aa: CASSIDHRPRQGNYGYTF

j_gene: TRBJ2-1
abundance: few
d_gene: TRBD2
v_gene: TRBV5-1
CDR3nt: TGCGCCAGCAGTGCTCCGGAAGGAGGGAGGGTGCAGTTCTTC
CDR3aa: CASSAPEGGRVQFF

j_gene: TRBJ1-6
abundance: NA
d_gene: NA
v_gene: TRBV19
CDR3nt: TGTGCCAGCCAGCGAAAGGGGAAAGGTTCACCCCTCCACTTT
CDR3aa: CASQRKGKGSPLHF

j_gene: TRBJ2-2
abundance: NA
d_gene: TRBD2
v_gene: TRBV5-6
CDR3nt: TGTGCCAGCAGCTTAGGAGGACTAGGGTCCGGGGAGCTGTTTTTT
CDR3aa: CASSLGGLGSGELFF

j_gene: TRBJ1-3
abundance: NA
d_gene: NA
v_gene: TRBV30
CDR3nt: TGTGCCTGCTCCGGTACAGTGCTCTTGTCTGGAAACACCATATATTTT
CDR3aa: CACSGTVLLSGNTIYF

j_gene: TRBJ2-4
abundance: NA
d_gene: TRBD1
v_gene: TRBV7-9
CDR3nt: TGTGCCAGCAGCCTTGACAGGGCGAAAAACATTCAGTACTTC
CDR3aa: CASSLDRAKNIQYF

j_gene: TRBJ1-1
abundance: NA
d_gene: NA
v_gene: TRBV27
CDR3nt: TGTGCCAGCGGGACACAAAGGAACACTGAAGCTTTCTTT
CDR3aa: CASGTQRNTEAFF

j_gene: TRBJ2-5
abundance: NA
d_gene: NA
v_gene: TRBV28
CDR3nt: TGTGCTGTGCGAGGGACTCAAGAGACCCAGTACTTC
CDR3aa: CAVRGTQETQYF

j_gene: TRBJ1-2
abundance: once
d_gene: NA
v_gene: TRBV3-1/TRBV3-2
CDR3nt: TGTGCCAGCTCCGGGGGGCAGTTTATTATTGGGGGCTACACCTTC
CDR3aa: CASSGGQFIIGGYTF

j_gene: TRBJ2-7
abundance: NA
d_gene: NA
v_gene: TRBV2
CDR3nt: TGTGCCAGCAGTGAAGTACGACAAGGGTTCGGGGTCTCCTACGAGCAGTACTTC
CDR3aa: CASSEVRQGFGVSYEQYF

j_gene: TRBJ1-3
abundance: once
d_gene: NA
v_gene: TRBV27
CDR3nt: TGTGCCAGCAGTTTACGGCAGGACAGAACCTCTGGAAACACCATATATTTT
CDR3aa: CASSLRQDRTSGNTIYF

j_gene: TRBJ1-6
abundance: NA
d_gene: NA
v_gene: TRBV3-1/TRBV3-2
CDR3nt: TGTGCCAGCAGCCAAGGTCCGGGGGTTGGTTCACCCCTCCACTTT
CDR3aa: CASSQGPGVGSPLHF

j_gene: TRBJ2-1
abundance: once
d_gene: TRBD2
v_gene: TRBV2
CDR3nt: TGTGCCAGCATGGCTAGCGGGTACAATGAGCAGTTCTTC
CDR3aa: CASMASGYNEQFF

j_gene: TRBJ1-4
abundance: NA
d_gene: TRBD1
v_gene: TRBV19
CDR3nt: TGTGCCAGTGGAACAGGGGGCGCAGGAGAAAAACTGTTTTTT
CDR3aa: CASGTGGAGEKLFF

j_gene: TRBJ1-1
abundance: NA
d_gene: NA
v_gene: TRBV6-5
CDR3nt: TGTGCCAGCAGCGAGGAGTTGAGCACTGAAGCTTTCTTT
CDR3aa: CASSEELSTEAFF

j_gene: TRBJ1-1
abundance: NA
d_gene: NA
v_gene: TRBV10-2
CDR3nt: TGCGCCAGCAGTGAGGGTAGGAGGAACACTGAAGCTTTCTTT
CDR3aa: CASSEGRRNTEAFF

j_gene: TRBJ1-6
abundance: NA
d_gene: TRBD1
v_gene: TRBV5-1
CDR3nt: TGCGCCAGCAGCTTGGGGACAGGGGAATATTCACCCCTCCACTTT
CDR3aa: CASSLGTGEYSPLHF

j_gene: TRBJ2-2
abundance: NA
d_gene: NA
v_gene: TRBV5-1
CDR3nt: TGCGCCAGCAGTCCCGAGACAGTCACCGGGGAGCTGTTTTTT
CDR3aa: CASSPETVTGELFF

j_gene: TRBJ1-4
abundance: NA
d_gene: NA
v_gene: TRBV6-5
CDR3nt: TGTGCCAGCAGCCCATTGCGAGGTGAAAAACTGTTTTTT
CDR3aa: CASSPLRGEKLFF

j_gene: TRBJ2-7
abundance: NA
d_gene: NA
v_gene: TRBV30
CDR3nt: TGTGCCTGGAAACGGCAGGCCAGCTCCTACGAGCAGTACTTC
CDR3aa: CAWKRQASSYEQYF

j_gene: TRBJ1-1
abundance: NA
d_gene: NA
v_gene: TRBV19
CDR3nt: TGTGCCAGTAGTATGTCCGGAGTAGAAGCTTTCTTT
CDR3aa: CASSMSGVEAFF

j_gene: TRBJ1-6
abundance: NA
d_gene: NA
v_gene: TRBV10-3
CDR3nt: TGTGCCATCAGTGAAGGAGCCTATAATTCACCCCTCCACTTT
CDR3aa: CAISEGAYNSPLHF

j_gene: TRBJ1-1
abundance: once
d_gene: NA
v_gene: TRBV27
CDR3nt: TGTGCCAGCAGTTCGAAGTTCACAACCAGGGCCAGCCGTTTTAACACTGAAGCTTTCTTT
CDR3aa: CASSSKFTTRASRFNTEAFF

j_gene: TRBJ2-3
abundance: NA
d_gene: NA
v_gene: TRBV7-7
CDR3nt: TGTGCCAGCAGCCGAGGCGGGTACACAGATACGCAGTATTTT
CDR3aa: CASSRGGYTDTQYF

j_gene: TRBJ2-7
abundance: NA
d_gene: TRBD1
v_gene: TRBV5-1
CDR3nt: TGCGCCAGCAGCAAGGGACAGGGGGTCGCCTACGAGCAGTACTTC
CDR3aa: CASSKGQGVAYEQYF

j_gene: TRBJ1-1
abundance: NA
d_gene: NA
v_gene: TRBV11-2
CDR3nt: TGTGCCAGCAGCTTCAACAGGCGAGGGAACACTGAAGCTTTCTTT
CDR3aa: CASSFNRRGNTEAFF

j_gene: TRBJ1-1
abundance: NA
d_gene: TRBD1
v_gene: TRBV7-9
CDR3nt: TGTGCCAGCAGCCCGAGGGGACAGGAAATGAACACTGAAGCTTTCTTT
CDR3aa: CASSPRGQEMNTEAFF

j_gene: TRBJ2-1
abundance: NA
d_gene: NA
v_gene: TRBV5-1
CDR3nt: TGCGCCAGCAGCTTAGCTAGTCACAATGAGCAGTTCTTC
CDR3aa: CASSLASHNEQFF

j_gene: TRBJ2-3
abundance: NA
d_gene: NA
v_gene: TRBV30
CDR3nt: TGTGCCTGGAGTCCCAAAGATACGCAGTATTTT
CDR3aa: CAWSPKDTQYF

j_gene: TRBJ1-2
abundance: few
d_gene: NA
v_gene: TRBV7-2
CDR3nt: TGTGCCAGCAGCTTAGTAGGCAGGGAGGTGGATGGCTACACCTTC
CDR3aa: CASSLVGREVDGYTF

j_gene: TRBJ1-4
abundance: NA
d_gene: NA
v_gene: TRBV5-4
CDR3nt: TGTGCCAGCAGCCCCGACATCGTCGGTGAAAAACTGTTTTTT
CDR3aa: CASSPDIVGEKLFF

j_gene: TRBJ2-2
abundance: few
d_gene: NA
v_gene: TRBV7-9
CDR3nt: TGTGCCAGCAGGACGAGTGGAGGCGGGCACACCGGGGAGCTGTTTTTT
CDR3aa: CASRTSGGGHTGELFF

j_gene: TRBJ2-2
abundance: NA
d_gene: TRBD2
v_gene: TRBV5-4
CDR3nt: TGTGCCAGCAGCCGGCCGGGGACTAGCGGGGCAGGGGAGCTGTTTTTT
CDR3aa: CASSRPGTSGAGELFF

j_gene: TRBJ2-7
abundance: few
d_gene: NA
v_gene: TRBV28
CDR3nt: TGTGCCAGCAGTAGAACGGCCAGGCTAAACTCCTACGAGCAGTACTTC
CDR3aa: CASSRTARLNSYEQYF